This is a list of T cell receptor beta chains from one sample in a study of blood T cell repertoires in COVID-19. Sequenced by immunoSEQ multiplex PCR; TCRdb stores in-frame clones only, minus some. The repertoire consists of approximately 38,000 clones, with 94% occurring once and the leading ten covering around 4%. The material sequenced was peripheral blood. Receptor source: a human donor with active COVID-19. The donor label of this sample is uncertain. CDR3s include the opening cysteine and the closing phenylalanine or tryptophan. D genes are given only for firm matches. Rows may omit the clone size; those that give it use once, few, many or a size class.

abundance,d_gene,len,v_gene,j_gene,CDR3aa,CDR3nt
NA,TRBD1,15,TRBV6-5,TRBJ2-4,CASSYLDLGQNIQYF,TGTGCCAGCAGTTACTTGGACCTGGGACAGAACATTCAGTACTTC
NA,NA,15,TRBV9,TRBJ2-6,CASMQGSSGANVLTF,TGTGCCAGCATGCAGGGTAGCTCTGGGGCCAACGTCCTGACTTTC
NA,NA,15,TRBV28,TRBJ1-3,CASSFSVTSGNTIYF,TGTGCCAGCAGTTTTTCAGTCACGTCCGGAAACACCATATATTTT
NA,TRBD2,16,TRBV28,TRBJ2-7,CASSSVGLAGTYEQYF,TGTGCCAGCAGTTCAGTAGGACTAGCGGGAACTTACGAGCAGTACTTC
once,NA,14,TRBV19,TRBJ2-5,CASRGTSAGETQYF,TGTGCCAGTAGGGGGACTTCGGCGGGAGAGACCCAGTACTTC
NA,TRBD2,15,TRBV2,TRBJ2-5,CASSETGGLGETQYF,TGTGCCAGCAGCGAGACGGGGGGACTCGGGGAGACCCAGTACTTC
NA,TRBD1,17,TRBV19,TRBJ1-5,CASSVSGTGFSNQPQHF,TGTGCCAGTAGTGTTTCCGGGACAGGTTTTAGCAATCAGCCCCAGCATTTT
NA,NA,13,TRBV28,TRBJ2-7,CASSQTPTYEQYF,TGTGCCAGCAGTCAAACACCGACCTACGAGCAGTACTTC
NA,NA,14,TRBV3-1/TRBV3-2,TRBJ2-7,CASSQALVSYEQYF,TGTGCCAGCAGCCAAGCCCTAGTTTCCTACGAGCAGTACTTC
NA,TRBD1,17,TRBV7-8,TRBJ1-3,CASSSPWGQAAGNTIYF,TGTGCCAGCAGCTCGCCTTGGGGACAGGCTGCTGGAAACACCATATATTTT
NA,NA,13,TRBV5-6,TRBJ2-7,CASSLGIAYEQYF,TGTGCCAGCAGCTTGGGTATTGCCTACGAGCAGTACTTC
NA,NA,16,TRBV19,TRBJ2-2,CASISGGRGGTGELFF,TGTGCCAGTATCTCAGGGGGGCGGGGTGGCACCGGGGAGCTGTTTTTT
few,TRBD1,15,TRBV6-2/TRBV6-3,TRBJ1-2,CASSYSAGGLNGYTF,TGTGCCAGCAGTTACTCGGCAGGGGGACTGAATGGCTACACCTTC
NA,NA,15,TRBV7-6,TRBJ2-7,CASSPDGSFTYEQYF,TGTGCCAGCAGCCCCGATGGTAGCTTTACCTACGAGCAGTACTTC
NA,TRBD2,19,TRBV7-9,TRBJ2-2,CASSLRLAGGNANTGELFF,TGTGCCAGCAGCTTACGGTTGGCGGGGGGAAACGCGAACACCGGGGAGCTGTTTTTT
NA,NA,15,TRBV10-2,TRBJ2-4,CASKREWGAKNIQYF,TGCGCCAGCAAACGGGAGTGGGGAGCCAAAAACATTCAGTACTTC
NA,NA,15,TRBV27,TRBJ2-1,CASSPDGGSYNEQFF,TGTGCCAGCAGTCCCGACGGGGGCTCCTACAATGAGCAGTTCTTC
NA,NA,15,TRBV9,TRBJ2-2,CASSVVQSNTGELFF,TGTGCCAGCAGCGTAGTCCAATCGAACACCGGGGAGCTGTTTTTT
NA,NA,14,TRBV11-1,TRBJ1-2,CASSLADSNYGYTF,TGTGCCAGCAGCTTAGCCGACTCTAACTATGGCTACACCTTC
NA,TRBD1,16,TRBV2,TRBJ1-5,CASRDIGTDRREPQHF,TGTGCCAGCAGAGATATTGGGACAGACAGACGAGAGCCCCAGCATTTT
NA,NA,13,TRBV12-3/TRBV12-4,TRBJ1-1,CASSTGQYAEAFF,TGTGCCAGCAGTACTGGACAGTACGCTGAAGCTTTCTTT
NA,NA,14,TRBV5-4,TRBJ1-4,CASSFSAAGGKLFF,TGTGCCAGCAGCTTCAGCGCGGCCGGGGGAAAACTGTTTTTT
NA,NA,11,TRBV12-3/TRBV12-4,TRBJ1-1,CASSFARQAFF,TGTGCCAGCAGTTTCGCCAGGCAAGCTTTCTTT
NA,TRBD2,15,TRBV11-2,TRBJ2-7,CASSSRTSGGAGQYF,TGTGCCAGCAGCTCTCGGACTAGCGGGGGGGCAGGGCAGTACTTC
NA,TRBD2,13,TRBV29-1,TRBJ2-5,CSALAGGRETQYF,TGCAGCGCTTTAGCGGGGGGGCGAGAGACCCAGTACTTC
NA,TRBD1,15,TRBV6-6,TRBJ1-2,CASSMDRGSNYGYTF,TGTGCCAGCAGCATGGACAGGGGATCTAACTATGGCTACACCTTC
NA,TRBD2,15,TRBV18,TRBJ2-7,CASTQTSGGASEQYF,TGTGCCAGCACTCAGACTAGCGGGGGGGCGTCCGAGCAGTACTTC